These 3 T cell receptor beta chains were sequenced from one sample in a study of T cell clonotyping in hematopoietic cell transplantation. As for time point: recipient sample about 28 days before transplant, after cytoreduction. Libraries were prepared by immunoSEQ multiplex PCR; TCRdb keeps only in-frame clonotypes and omits some of them. The table has tens of thousands of clones, 85% seen once. The sequencing used peripheral blood mononuclear cells, collected before stem cell transplant. Receptor source: a man aged 60-69 years with acute myeloid leukemia. Some clones in this sample may be carry-over from other donors' samples.

The CDR3 coding sequence is TGTGCCAGCAGCCAGCCAGTCGGAGAGCAGTACTTC. Translating it yields CASSQPVGEQYF. The rearrangement links TRBV7-6 to TRBJ2-7, with D unresolved. V was cut by 5 bases and J by 7 bases, with 12 bases left in between. Looked up from germline, CDR1 is SGHVS and CDR2 is FNYEAQ. The CDR3 spans 12 residues.

The V gene is TRBV6-1, the J gene TRBJ1-5, with D tentatively TRBD1 (5 bases). This CDR3 is 15 amino acids long. Germline-derived CDR1 and CDR2 are MNHNS and SASEGT. The V and J ends lost 1 base and 6 bases respectively, with 13 bases between them. The CDR3 nucleotides read TGTGCCAGCAGTGAAGGTCCAGGGTTCGGTCAGCCCCAGCATTTT. It translates to CASSEGPGFGQPQHF.

This sequence joins TRBV7-9 and TRBJ2-3; D call uncertain. This CDR3 comprises 16 residues. Looked up from germline, CDR1 is SEHNR and CDR2 is FQNEAQ (reference sequence). The V end was cut by 7 bases, the J end by 3 bases, with 20 bases between. The CDR3 is CASNRPRVDATDTQYF. The CDR3 DNA reads TGTGCCAGCAACCGCCCCCGGGTCGACGCAACAGATACGCAGTATTTT.